Following are 24 T cell receptor beta chains from one sample sequenced in a study of breast tumors, draining lymph nodes, adjacent tissues. TCRdb reanalysed the multiplex PCR reads using MiXCR and keeps one entry per CDR3 protein. The sample yields about 270,000 distinct CDR3 sequences, under 35% seen once. Breast cancer patients provided tissue from their axillary draining lymph nodes. The sequenced material came from axillary lymph node tissue. These receptors originate from a female donor with breast cancer. Some clones in this sample may be carry-over from other donors' samples.

At least ten counts were recorded for this clonotype. The chain uses TRBV19 and TRBJ2-3, with 8 bases aligning to TRBD1. The germline V gene has CDR1 LNHDA and CDR2 SQIVND (reference sequence). The V segment lost 6 bases and the J segment 2 bases; nucleotides outside the gene matches: 10. The length of the CDR3 is 16 residues. Here the CDR3 DNA reads TGTGCCAGTAGCCCCGACAGGGGAGGACCCACAGATACGCAGTATTTT. It encodes CASSPDRGGPTDTQYF. Filled out from reference TRBV19 and TRBJ2-3, the complete variable domain reads DGGITQSPKYLFRKEGQNVTLSCEQNLNHDAMYWYRQDPGQGLRLIYYSQIVNDFQKGDIAEGYSVSREKKESFPLTVTSAQKNPTAFYLCASSPDRGGPTDTQYFGPGTRLTVL.

Points on this clonotype: A single base separates this from a much larger clone, so it may be a read error. The gene calls are TRBV7-9 and TRBJ2-7; TRBD2 agrees at 9 bases. The CDR3 contains 16 residues. V dropped 4 bases and J dropped 7; count of bases not matched to a gene: 14. Germline CDR1 is SEHNR and CDR2 is FQNEAQ (reference sequence). The CDR3 here is CASSYTQGQREEEQYF. CDR3 DNA: TGTGCCAGCAGCTACACCCAGGGCCAGCGGGAGGAGGAGCAGTACTTC.

This clonotype appeared a few times. This may stem from a read error, because a much larger clone lies one nucleotide away. CDR3 sequence reads: CSAAGTNVLNEQFF. The CDR3 nucleotides are TGCAGTGCTGCCGGGACTAACGTACTCAATGAGCAGTTCTTC. This rearrangement joins TRBV20-1 to TRBJ2-1, with 7 positions matching TRBD2. The length of the CDR3 is 14 residues. V lost 5 bases, J lost 6 bases, and 10 bases stayed unmatched. The germline gives CDR1 DFQATT, CDR2 SNEGSKA (reference sequence).

Ten or more counts support this clonotype. This sequence joins TRBV20-1 and TRBJ1-5; D is perhaps TRBD1 (5 bases). V lost 6 bases and J 5 bases, leaving 17 bases between the germline ends. This CDR3 has 14 residues. CDR1 and CDR2 (germline): DFQATT, SNEGSKA (reference sequence). CDR3 sequence: CSADSGNRYQPQHF. The CDR3 DNA reads TGCAGTGCCGACTCAGGGAATCGGTATCAGCCCCAGCATTTT.

This sequence joins TRBV6-1 and TRBJ2-5; a weak D match, TRBD2 (5 bases). CDR3 size: 11 residues. Germline loops: CDR1 MNHNS, CDR2 SASEGT. The V gene lost 7 bases and the J gene lost 5 bases, with 8 bases spanning the gap. The CDR3 spells CASKRRETQYF. The CDR3 DNA follows: TGTGCCAGCAAAAGGAGGGAGACCCAGTACTTC.

This clonotype has ten or more counts. This rearrangement joins TRBV4-1 to TRBJ2-7; 10 nucleotides align to TRBD2. CDR3 size: 15 residues. Germline CDR1 is MGHRA and CDR2 is YSYEKL. V lost 2 bases to trimming and J lost 6 bases; unmatched junction nucleotides: 7. CDR3 bases: TGCGCCAGCAGCCAACACGGGACTAGCGTCACCGAGCAGTACTTC. It codes for CASSQHGTSVTEQYF.

There are many counts of this clonotype. The chain links TRBV11-1 to TRBJ2-1; maybe TRBD2 (6 bases). Germline V lookup: CDR1 SGHAT, CDR2 FQDESV (reference sequence). The V end was cut by 3 bases, the J end by 2 bases, with 11 bases between. The CDR3 is 15 residues long. The CDR3 spells CASSFPGRTYNEQFF. The CDR3 coding sequence is TGTGCCAGCAGCTTCCCAGGGAGGACCTACAATGAGCAGTTCTTC.

This clonotype has a single count. The CDR3 loop reads CSAGQGRSPLHF. Written as DNA, the CDR3 is TGCAGCGCGGGACAGGGAAGATCACCCCTCCACTTT. The chain has TRBV29-1 and TRBJ1-6; 9 bases agree with TRBD1. J lost 10 bases, V lost 7 bases, and 5 bases had no gene match. CDR3 length equals 12 residues. Per germline, CDR1 SQVTM and CDR2 ANQGSEA.

This rearrangement joins TRBV29-1 to TRBJ1-2; D remains ambiguous. The CDR3 is 12 residues long. Germline assignment: CDR1 SQVTM and CDR2 ANQGSEA. Trimming removed 6 bases at V and 5 bases at J, with 13 bases between. The CDR3 loop reads CSVREASYGYTF. CDR3 nucleotides: TGCAGCGTCCGTGAGGCGTCATATGGCTACACCTTC.

Worth noting for this clonotype: It may be a read error: a sequence one base away is much more abundant. The CDR3 ends on some other residue instead of the conserved phenylalanine or tryptophan, so this is likely a read error. Written as DNA, the CDR3 is TGTGCCAGCAGCTTAGAGGGTTCTGCGGGGTCCTCCTACGAGCAGTACCTC. It specifies CASSLEGSAGSSYEQYL. This chain uses TRBV7-9 with TRBJ2-7; D might be TRBD2 (6 bases). Germline CDR1 and CDR2: SEHNR and FQNEAQ (reference sequence). The CDR3 is made up of 17 amino acids. Trimming removed 1 base at V and 0 bases at J, with 16 bases between.

The gene calls are TRBV5-1 and TRBJ1-4, with D possibly being TRBD1 (5 bases). The CDR3 length is 15 residues. CDR1 is SGHRS and CDR2 is YFSETQ in the germline V gene. V dropped 5 bases and J dropped 8 bases, with 19 bases sitting between them. The CDR3 DNA follows: TGCGCCAGCAGACCCCGAGGGATGGGGCAAGAAAAACTGTTTTTT. Encoded protein: CASRPRGMGQEKLFF.

The chain combines TRBV5-1 with TRBJ2-7, with TRBD1 matching over 7 bases. The germline CDR1 and CDR2 sequences are SGHRS and YFSETQ. This CDR3 spans 14 amino acids. V lost 7 bases to trimming and J lost 3 bases; unmatched junction nucleotides: 10. In DNA form, the CDR3 reads TGCGCCAGCTCTACTCAAGGGACAGTCTACGAGCAGTACTTC. Its protein is CASSTQGTVYEQYF.

Only a few counts were recorded for this clonotype. V is TRBV10-3 and J is TRBJ1-1, with 8 nucleotides matching TRBD1. The CDR3 runs to 15 residues. The germline CDR1 and CDR2 sequences are ENHRY and SYGVKD. The V and J ends lost 4 bases and 0 bases, in that order; junction bases with no gene match: 4. The CDR3 is CAISARTGMNTEAFF. In DNA, the CDR3 is TGTGCCATCAGTGCCAGGACAGGGATGAACACTGAAGCTTTCTTT.

The genes are TRBV28 and TRBJ2-7; 12 nucleotides agree with TRBD2. V lost 6 bases to trimming and J lost 4 bases; unmatched junction nucleotides: 7. The CDR3 has 15 residues. From germline, CDR1 is MDHEN and CDR2 SYDVKM. CDR3 region: CASRYPGLAGYEQYF. As DNA, the CDR3 is TGTGCCAGCAGATATCCGGGACTAGCGGGTTACGAGCAGTACTTC.

With regard to this clonotype: Compared with germline, one end of the junction differs, possibly owing to a read error. The V call is TRBV11-2, the J call TRBJ2-2; 10 bases are a match to TRBD2. Germline loops: CDR1 SGHAT, CDR2 FQNNGV. CDR3 size: 15 residues. The CDR3 loop reads CASSPSTSGYGELFF. CDR3 bases: TGCGCCAGCAGCCCTTCGACTAGCGGGTACGGGGAGCTGTTTTTT. The full variable domain, completed using reference TRBV11-2 and TRBJ2-2, is EAGVAQSPRYKIIEKRQSVAFWCNPISGHATLYWYQQILGQGPKLLIQFQNNGVVDDSQLPKDRFSAERLKGVDSTLKIQPAKLEDSAVYLCASSPSTSGYGELFFGEGSRLTVL.

This sequence joins TRBV6-6 and TRBJ2-7; D may be TRBD1 (6 bases). Germline values: CDR1 MNHNY, CDR2 SVGAGI (reference sequence). This CDR3 contains 16 residues. V lost 3 bases and J 3 bases, leaving 18 bases between the germline ends. CDR3 amino acids: CASSYASWTEGYEQYF. In DNA, the CDR3 is TGTGCCAGCAGTTATGCCTCATGGACAGAGGGCTACGAGCAGTACTTC.

This clonotype was seen at least ten times. The J gene is TRBJ2-7, the V gene TRBV11-3, with 10 bases aligning to TRBD2. CDR3 length: 14 amino acids. Germline V gives CDR1 SGHNT, CDR2 YENEEA. V gave up 5 bases and J gave up 6 bases; unmatched junction bases: 7. CDR3: CASSGTSGTSEQYF. DNA for the CDR3: TGTGCCAGCAGCGGAACTAGCGGGACTTCCGAGCAGTACTTC.

This chain joins TRBV4-1 and TRBJ2-5, with a tentative D call TRBD1 (6 bases). The CDR3 contains 19 residues. Trimming left V 2 bases short and J 0 bases short, with 22 bases between. CDR1 is MGHRA and CDR2 is YSYEKL in the germline V gene. CDR3 sequence: CASSQRQSTGQRNQETQYF. CDR3 in DNA: TGCGCCAGCAGCCAACGCCAAAGCACAGGGCAGAGAAACCAAGAGACCCAGTACTTC.

This clonotype was observed many times. This sequence joins TRBV10-3 and TRBJ2-3, with TRBD2 matching over 10 bases. CDR3 length: 15 residues. Germline CDR1 and CDR2: ENHRY and SYGVKD. Trimming removed 6 bases from V and 4 bases from J; junction bases left unmatched: 7. CDR3: CAIRGTSEKADTQYF. The CDR3 DNA reads as TGTGCCATCAGGGGGACTAGCGAAAAGGCAGATACGCAGTATTTT.

This clonotype was detected ten times or more. CDR3 nucleotides: TGCAGTGCCCGGCAGGGGGGCAATGAGCAGTTCTTC. This translates into CSARQGGNEQFF. The chain has TRBV20-1 and TRBJ2-1; D might be TRBD1 (7 bases). Germline loops: CDR1 DFQATT, CDR2 SNEGSKA (reference sequence). The CDR3 length is 12 residues. The V and J ends lost 6 bases and 6 bases respectively, with 12 bases between them.

This clonotype was observed a few times. A junction boundary mismatches the germline segment, possibly from a read error. The V gene is TRBV14, the J gene TRBJ2-6; a weak D match, TRBD1 (5 bases). CDR3 length equals 17 residues. Looked up from germline, CDR1 is SGHDN and CDR2 is FVKESK. In DNA, the CDR3 is TGTGCCAGCTACATAGACTGTGGGTCCTCTGGGGCCACCGTCCTGACTTTC. Its protein product is CASYIDCGSSGATVLTF.

Ten or more counts support this clonotype. V and J are TRBV29-1 and TRBJ2-3; 7 bases match TRBD2. Trimming removed 6 bases from V and 3 bases from J; junction bases left unmatched: 3. This CDR3 comprises 12 residues. Germline lookup yields CDR1 SQVTM and CDR2 ANQGSEA. This CDR3 is CSVKRETDTQYF. In DNA, the CDR3 is TGCAGCGTCAAGCGGGAAACAGATACGCAGTATTTT.

Concerning this clonotype: Being one base from a much bigger clone, this may be a read error. This sequence joins TRBV11-3 and TRBJ1-2; D is ambiguous. The germline CDR1 and CDR2 sequences are SGHNT and YENEEA. The CDR3 runs to 15 residues. The CDR3 loop reads CASSSSMAAIYGHTF. For the CDR3, the DNA is TGTGCCAGCAGCTCCTCGATGGCAGCGATCTATGGCCACACCTTC.

In its sample, this clonotype was seen many times. This rearrangement joins TRBV5-6 to TRBJ2-7, with 7 positions matching TRBD2. Germline V gene lookup returns CDR1 SGHDT and CDR2 YYEEEE. This CDR3 region has 14 residues. V lost 4 bases and J lost 4; bases outside the gene matches: 8. The chain's CDR3 is CASSNWGGPYEQYF. The CDR3 DNA reads TGTGCCAGCAGCAACTGGGGGGGTCCATACGAGCAGTACTTC.